This record concerns one T cell receptor (beta chain) sequence. Antigen specificity is unknown. These data belong to a study of shared clonotypes between healthy human individuals. As for the study in general: Donor ages ranged 18 to 49 years: a couple of women, a few men. Per donor, CD8 memory used one plate, CD8 naive used two, CD4 memory used three and CD4 naive used three.

Produced via immunoSEQ multiplex PCR; TCRdb's table is partial and in-frame only. The repertoire holds around 560,000 clones, 90% to 95% seen once, with over 0.095% in the top ten. It was CD45RO-negative cells, positively selected for CCR7, that made up naive CD8 cells, with terminally differentiated effector memory CD45RA+ cells excluded. Recent vaccinations or acute infections were absent in the healthy HIV-negative adult donors. General study findings and limits: Generation probabilities of non-shared clonotypes were lower (relative to those shared by all four donors).

The sample comprised naive CD8+ T cells sorted from blood. The sequence derives from a woman in her thirties in good health.

CDR3 nucleotide sequence: TGTGCCAGCAGGCTCCAGGGAGAGTACGAGCAGTACTTC. Translating it yields CASRLQGEYEQYF. V gene TRBV28 combines with J gene TRBJ2-7; D may be TRBD1 or TRBD2 (5 bases each). The CDR3 has 13 residues. V lost 6 bases and J lost 4, with 13 bases in between. In germline, CDR1 is MDHEN, CDR2 SYDVKM.